This T cell receptor beta chain is from a study of control samples from healthy donors and cancer patients. The assay was immunoSEQ multiplex PCR, and TCRdb's table has in-frame clones only and misses some. This sample has hundreds of thousands of clones, with roughly four fifths found just once. V was clipped by 5 bases and J by 6 bases, with 11 bases between them. The germline V gene has CDR1 LNHDA and CDR2 SQIVND (reference sequence). The CDR3 has 12 residues. The specimen was PBMCs. This TCR was recovered from a woman aged 60-75 years with lung cancer. The rearrangement uses TRBV19 and TRBJ2-7; D is unclear. The CDR3 DNA is TGTGCCAGTAGTCTCAAGCGAGGCGAGCAGTACTTC. This gives the protein CASSLKRGEQYF.